The 27 T cell receptor beta chains reported below all come from one sample, sequenced in a study of molecular identifiers for immune sequencing clone quantification. TCRdb reprocessed the PCR reads via MiXCR and lists one record per CDR3 protein. The sample has some 320,000 distinct CDR3 sequences, roughly a fifth seen once; the top ten hold more than 0.8%. The sequenced sample consisted of naive CD8+ T cells from blood, with Jurkat cell RNA spiked in. Subset: FACS-sorted CD8+CD4-CCR7+CD45RA+ naive T cells. Receptors originate from a human donor in good health. Some libraries in this study had Jurkat cell RNA spiked in.

This clonotype has a count of ten or more. CDR3 sequence (DNA): TGTGCCAGCAGTTCTAGCGGGGCCGACAGCACAGATACGCAGTATTTT. Its protein is CASSSSGADSTDTQYF. The chain employs TRBV28 and TRBJ2-3, with 9 positions matching TRBD2. Germline V gives CDR1 MDHEN, CDR2 SYDVKM. V trimming: 4 bases; J trimming: 0 bases; junction bases outside the gene matches: 5. This CDR3 is built from 16 residues.

This clonotype was observed a handful of times. The V call is TRBV2, the J call TRBJ1-1, with 9 positions matching TRBD1. The CDR3 has 17 amino acids. Trimming at V came to 1 base and at J to 0 bases, leaving 6 bases not matched to a gene. Per germline, CDR1 SNHLY and CDR2 FYNNEI. The CDR3 sequence: CASSEGGTGPVNTEAFF. CDR3 in DNA: TGTGCCAGCAGTGAAGGGGGGACAGGGCCAGTGAACACTGAAGCTTTCTTT.

This sequence joins TRBV5-4 and TRBJ2-3; TRBD2 is a possible D gene (5 bases). Germline CDR1 reads SGHNT; CDR2 reads YYREEE (reference sequence). The CDR3 has 13 amino acids. CDR3 loop: CADEEDPKDTQYF. CDR3 nucleotide sequence: TGTGCGGACGAGGAGGACCCCAAGGATACGCAGTATTTT.

Turning to this clonotype: A much larger clone lies a single base off, so this may be a read error. This chain links TRBV30 with TRBJ2-1, with 9 bases that match TRBD2. Germline CDR1 and CDR2: GTSNPN and SVGIG (reference sequence). This CDR3 has 13 residues. With 4 bases clipped from V and 8 bases from J, the junction kept 6 bases outside the gene matches. CDR3 loop: CAWNSGSKDEQFF. For the CDR3, the DNA is TGTGCCTGGAATAGCGGGAGCAAGGATGAGCAGTTCTTC.

This clonotype was seen a few times. The J gene is TRBJ1-1, the V gene TRBV9; 8 bases are a match to TRBD1. Germline CDR1 is SGDLS and CDR2 is YYNGEE. CDR3 length: 16 amino acids. V was clipped by 4 bases and J by 4 bases; unmatched bases: 12. The CDR3 DNA follows: TGTGCCAGCAGCACGACCGGGACAGGCGATCGCACTGAAGCTTTCTTT. Encoded protein: CASSTTGTGDRTEAFF. The variable domain in full, with the rest retrieved from reference TRBV9 and TRBJ1-1, is DSGVTQTPKHLITATGQRVTLRCSPRSGDLSVYWYQQSLDQGLQFLIQYYNGEERAKGNILERFSAQQFPDLHSELNLSSLELGDSALYFCASSTTGTGDRTEAFFGQGTRLTVV.

This clonotype appeared many times. This sequence joins TRBV27 and TRBJ1-5, with D unresolved. Germline loops: CDR1 MNHEY, CDR2 SMNVEV (reference sequence). The CDR3 loop spans 14 amino acids. V was clipped by 7 bases and J by 4 bases, with 14 bases between them. The CDR3 here is CASKGGMENQPQHF. The CDR3 nucleotides are TGTGCCAGCAAGGGAGGAATGGAAAATCAGCCCCAGCATTTT.

The sample holds many counts of this clonotype. The chain employs TRBV28 and TRBJ2-5, with a weak D call TRBD2 (5 bases). The CDR3 spans 15 residues. V lost 1 base and J lost 4, with 13 bases in between. CDR1 and CDR2 (germline): MDHEN, SYDVKM. CDR3 sequence reads: CASSLSNGLGETQYF. In nucleotides, the CDR3 is TGTGCCAGCAGTTTATCAAACGGACTGGGAGAGACCCAGTACTTC. Drawing the rest from reference TRBV28 and TRBJ2-5, the complete variable domain is DVKVTQSSRYLVKRTGEKVFLECVQDMDHENMFWYRQDPGLGLRLIYFSYDVKMKEKGDIPEGYSVSREKKERFSLILESASTNQTSMYLCASSLSNGLGETQYFGPGTRLLVL.

The chain couples TRBV12-3 or TRBV12-4 to TRBJ2-3, with D possibly matching TRBD2 (7 bases). CDR3 length: 16 amino acids. V was trimmed by 3 bases and J by 2 bases, leaving 15 bases between them. The CDR3: CASSFWGGRYTDTQYF. The CDR3 DNA reads as TGTGCCAGCAGTTTCTGGGGGGGGCGCTACACAGATACGCAGTATTTT.

This clonotype showed up many times. The chain uses TRBV30 and TRBJ2-3; TRBD2 matches at 10 bases. Trimming took 2 bases from V and 5 from J; bases not matched to a gene: 7. Germline CDR1 GTSNPN, CDR2 SVGIG (reference sequence). The CDR3 spans 15 residues. CDR3 amino acids: CAWSLTSGPGDTQYF. The CDR3 DNA sequence: TGTGCCTGGAGTCTGACTAGCGGGCCCGGAGATACGCAGTATTTT.

This clonotype occurred many times. The rearrangement uses TRBV7-9 and TRBJ2-5; D might be TRBD2 (7 bases). This CDR3 contains 15 residues. Trimming stripped 8 bases from V and 3 bases from J, with 19 bases between. Germline-derived CDR1 and CDR2 are SEHNR and FQNEAQ (reference sequence). CDR3 bases: TGTGCCAGCCAATGGAACGGGGGGCCTGAAGAGACCCAGTACTTC. This translates into CASQWNGGPEETQYF.

There are many counts of this clonotype. The J gene is TRBJ1-1, the V gene TRBV2; no clear D gene. Germline CDR1 is SNHLY and CDR2 is FYNNEI. V lost 8 bases to trimming and J lost 7 bases, with 14 bases between them. The CDR3 has 12 residues. CDR3 loop: CASGKGPGEAFF. CDR3 nucleotides: TGTGCCAGCGGCAAAGGGCCGGGTGAAGCTTTCTTT. Together with reference TRBV2 and TRBJ1-1, the CDR3 gives the full variable domain: EPEVTQTPSHQVTQMGQEVILRCVPISNHLYFYWYRQILGQKVEFLVSFYNNEISEKSEIFDDQFSVERPDGSNFTLKIRSTKLEDSAMYFCASGKGPGEAFFGQGTRLTVV.

In this sample, this clonotype turned up many times. The chain uses TRBV6-5 and TRBJ2-5; TRBD1 matches at 7 bases. Germline V CDR1 and CDR2: MNHEY, SVGAGI. This CDR3 region has 15 residues. The V segment lost 0 bases and the J segment 2 bases; nucleotides outside the gene matches: 3. CDR3 sequence reads: CASSYSDRAQETQYF. Written as DNA, the CDR3 is TGTGCCAGCAGTTACTCCGACAGGGCGCAAGAGACCCAGTACTTC.

With respect to this clonotype: A much more abundant neighbour one base away suggests this may be a read error. The chain recombines TRBV14 with TRBJ2-7, with D unclear. This CDR3 contains 16 residues. CDR1 and CDR2 from the germline V gene are SGHDN and FVKESK. CDR3 DNA sequence: TGTACCAGCAGCCAAATCGGGTCACGCGACTCCTACGAGCAGTACTTC. As protein: CTSSQIGSRDSYEQYF.

This clonotype was seen many times. The chain carries TRBV19 and TRBJ2-3; D could derive from TRBD1 or TRBD2 (5 bases each). V was shortened by 6 bases and J by 5 bases, with 18 bases between the two germline ends. Germline CDR1 and CDR2: LNHDA and SQIVND (reference sequence). The CDR3 runs to 15 residues. CDR3 sequence: CASSHDGTWGDTQYF. The CDR3, as DNA: TGTGCCAGTAGCCACGACGGGACCTGGGGAGATACGCAGTATTTT. Variable domain in full (rest from reference TRBV19 and TRBJ2-3): DGGITQSPKYLFRKEGQNVTLSCEQNLNHDAMYWYRQDPGQGLRLIYYSQIVNDFQKGDIAEGYSVSREKKESFPLTVTSAQKNPTAFYLCASSHDGTWGDTQYFGPGTRLTVL.

There are many counts of this clonotype. Germline is not matched at one junction end, which may reflect a read error. This sequence joins TRBV29-1 and TRBJ2-1; 12 positions match TRBD2. The V gene's germline CDR1 is SQVTM and CDR2 ANQGSEA. The CDR3 is 12 amino acids. CDR3 protein: CSAELAGGEQFF. CDR3 nucleotides: TGCAGCGCTGAACTAGCGGGAGGTGAGCAGTTCTTC.

To note about this clonotype: Being one base from a much bigger clone, this may be a read error. Given the absence of the conserved phenylalanine or tryptophan at the CDR3 end, a read error is likely. This chain uses TRBV7-8 with TRBJ2-1; 7 positions agree with TRBD1. The V segment lost 5 bases and the J segment 1 base; nucleotides outside the gene matches: 2. The CDR3 runs 14 residues. The V gene's germline CDR1 is SGHVS and CDR2 FQNEAQ. In DNA form, the CDR3 reads TGTGCCAGCAGCCGACAGGGATCCTACAATGAGCAGTTCCTC. This translates into CASSRQGSYNEQFL.

This clonotype was seen only a few times. The genes are TRBV30 and TRBJ1-5, with D hard to call. This CDR3 region has 14 residues. Trimming stripped 0 bases from V and 3 bases from J, with 9 bases between. The germline CDR1 and CDR2 sequences are GTSNPN and SVGIG (reference sequence). The CDR3 is CAWSVAGYNQPQHF. The CDR3 DNA sequence: TGTGCCTGGAGTGTAGCCGGTTACAATCAGCCCCAGCATTTT.

This clonotype showed up many times. J is TRBJ2-2 and V is TRBV10-1; D remains ambiguous. CDR1 is WNHNN and CDR2 is SYGVQD in the germline V gene (reference sequence). The CDR3 covers 13 residues. Trimming stripped 0 bases from V and 4 bases from J, with 3 bases between. The CDR3 nucleotides are TGCGCCAGCAGTGAGTCGCTCACCGGGGAGCTGTTTTTT. Amino acids: CASSESLTGELFF.

As to this clonotype: The junction and the germline gene differ at one end; a read error may be behind it. V is TRBV20-1 and J is TRBJ2-3; 13 bases line up with TRBD2. The CDR3 has 17 amino acids. Germline lookup yields CDR1 DFQATT and CDR2 SNEGSKA (reference sequence). In DNA form, the CDR3 reads TGCAGTGCCCGAGCTTTAGGACTAGCGGGAGATGAAGATACGCGGTATTTT. Its translation is CSARALGLAGDEDTRYF.

This clonotype showed up many times. The J gene is TRBJ2-7, the V gene TRBV30; D uncertain. Germline V gene sequence: CDR1 GTSNPN, CDR2 SVGIG (reference sequence). Trimming left V 7 bases short and J 0 bases short, with 7 bases between. The CDR3 runs 11 residues. The CDR3 DNA sequence: TGTGCCTCAGTCGGCTCCTACGAGCAGTACTTC. It specifies CASVGSYEQYF.

This clonotype was detected a few times. The rearrangement links TRBV24-1 to TRBJ1-1; tentatively, D is TRBD1 (5 bases). CDR3 length: 13 amino acids. Germline V CDR1 and CDR2: KGHDR, SFDVKD. V lost 10 bases and J 1 base, leaving 12 bases between the germline ends. The CDR3 sequence is CATRGGTNTEAFF. CDR3 DNA sequence: TGTGCCACGAGAGGAGGGACGAACACTGAAGCTTTCTTT.

In its sample, this clonotype was seen many times. The rearrangement uses TRBV28 and TRBJ2-7, with D unclear. The CDR3 spans 13 residues. V was pared by 3 bases and J by 5 bases, with 11 bases between. From germline, CDR1 is MDHEN and CDR2 SYDVKM. CDR3 bases: TGTGCCAGCAGTTTCCGGCAGGCCCACGAGCAGTACTTC. Translating it yields CASSFRQAHEQYF.

This clonotype was seen many times. This chain links TRBV7-9 with TRBJ2-2; D may be TRBD1 (6 bases). The CDR3 extends over 13 amino acids. The ends were cut back, 5 bases at V and 7 bases at J, with 11 bases in the middle. Germline lookup yields CDR1 SEHNR and CDR2 FQNEAQ (reference sequence). CDR3 residues: CASSPDRSGELFF. For the CDR3, the DNA is TGTGCCAGCAGCCCCGACAGGAGCGGGGAGCTGTTTTTT.

This chain uses TRBV30 with TRBJ2-5, with 14 bases lining up with TRBD2. The junction had 8 bases not matched to a gene; V was cut back by 4 bases and J by 4 bases. The CDR3 consists of 16 residues. CDR1 is GTSNPN and CDR2 is SVGIG in the germline V gene (reference sequence). In DNA, the CDR3 is TGTGCCTGGACCCCGGGTGGACTAGCGGGAGGAGAGACCCAGTACTTC. This encodes CAWTPGGLAGGETQYF.

This clonotype came up many times. CDR3: CASSAVRGDIQYF. The CDR3, as DNA: TGTGCCAGCAGCGCAGTCAGGGGTGACATTCAGTACTTC. This chain uses TRBV13 with TRBJ2-4; TRBD1 might be the D (6 bases). The germline V and J ends were trimmed by 5 bases and 8 bases, with 13 bases remaining between them. Germline V gene lookup returns CDR1 PRHDT and CDR2 FYEKMQ (reference sequence). The CDR3 covers 13 residues.

The CDR3: CAWTLGQGLLGGLFF. The CDR3 DNA follows: TGTGCCTGGACCCTTGGACAGGGCCTGTTGGGCGGGCTGTTTTTT. V gene TRBV30 combines with J gene TRBJ2-2; TRBD1 aligns across 8 bases. J lost 13 bases, V lost 4 bases, and 17 bases had no gene match. Germline V lookup: CDR1 GTSNPN, CDR2 SVGIG (reference sequence). This CDR3 comprises 15 residues.

This clonotype was detected many times. V is TRBV4-1 and J is TRBJ2-7; D might be TRBD1 (6 bases). Germline loops: CDR1 MGHRA, CDR2 YSYEKL. Trimming shortened V by 0 bases and J by 0 bases, and 9 bases separated the two germline ends. The CDR3 totals 15 residues. The CDR3 coding sequence is TGCGCCAGCAGCCAAGATCCAGGGGACTCCTACGAGCAGTACTTC. Translating gives CASSQDPGDSYEQYF.